The next 26 T cell receptor beta chains were all read from a single sample in a study of cytomegalovirus exposure and HLA in healthy donors (dated by TCRdb to the late 2010s). Libraries were constructed by the immunoSEQ multiplex PCR assay. A mixture of 60 forward primers for TCR Vbeta segments and 13 reverse primers for TCR Jbeta segments was used in the multiplex PCR. In its TCRdb copy, this immuneACCESS table keeps in-frame sequences only and misses some clones. Where compared with another copy, unresolved V genes explain less than half of these, and the others have no known cause. This sample gives under 200,000 clones in total; 80% of them show up just once. Roughly 1.9% of the sample lies in the top ten. Sample: PBMCs. The receptors shown here come from a human donor in good health.

V is TRBV7-9 and J is TRBJ2-2; tentative D call: TRBD1 (5 bases). Germline V gene data show CDR1 as SEHNR and CDR2 as FQNEAQ (reference sequence). The CDR3 contains 14 residues. Deletions cut 0 bases from V and 4 bases from J, with 6 bases between. The CDR3 nucleotides are TGTGCCAGCAGCTTAGCGGGGCTCACCGGGGAGCTGTTTTTT. Translation: CASSLAGLTGELFF.

This clone has just a few counts. This chain joins TRBV5-3 and TRBJ1-5, with D possibly being TRBD1 (5 bases). TRBV5-3 is assigned to the ORF class and has an uncertain function. There are 15 residues in the CDR3. Between the trimmed V and J ends, which lost 3 bases and 3 bases, there was a span of 13 bases. In DNA form, the CDR3 reads TGTGCCAGAAGCTGCCCCCGCAGGGCCAATCAGCCCCAGCATTTT. Amino acids: CARSCPRRANQPQHF.

The chain couples TRBV27 to TRBJ1-1; 9 nucleotides agree with TRBD1. CDR3 size: 13 residues. Germline V gene lookup returns CDR1 MNHEY and CDR2 SMNVEV (reference sequence). V lost 6 bases and J lost 7; bases outside the gene matches: 6. CDR3 loop: CASRRQGGNEAFF. The CDR3 DNA reads as TGTGCCAGCAGACGACAGGGGGGAAATGAAGCTTTCTTT.

This clone turned up a few times. The sample contains more than one DNA sequence encoding this CDR3. The chain links TRBV5-1 to TRBJ1-5; D is unclear. V was shortened by 0 bases and J by 0 bases, with 7 bases between the two germline ends. There are 15 residues in the CDR3. Germline-derived CDR1 and CDR2 are SGHRS and YFSETQ. The CDR3 is CASSLEGSSNQPQHF. Here the CDR3 DNA reads TGCGCCAGCAGCTTGGAAGGGAGTAGCAATCAGCCCCAGCATTTT. Full variable domain (remainder filled in from reference TRBV5-1 and TRBJ1-5): KAGVTQTPRYLIKTRGQQVTLSCSPISGHRSVSWYQQTPGQGLQFLFEYFSETQRNKGNFPGRFSGRQFSNSRSEMNVSTLELGDSALYLCASSLEGSSNQPQHFGDGTRLSIL.

V usage is TRBV10-3 and J usage is TRBJ2-2, with TRBD2 matching 7 bases. V lost 6 bases and J lost 5; bases outside the gene matches: 6. The CDR3 runs to 14 residues. Germline CDR1 is ENHRY and CDR2 is SYGVKD. The CDR3 is CAIRVSGDTGELFF. In DNA, the CDR3 is TGTGCCATCAGAGTGAGCGGGGATACCGGGGAGCTGTTTTTT.

The chain employs TRBV5-1 and TRBJ2-7; 8 bases agree with TRBD1. CDR1 SGHRS and CDR2 YFSETQ come from the germline V gene. The CDR3 extends over 14 amino acids. V lost 6 bases to trimming and J lost 2 bases; unmatched junction nucleotides: 7. This CDR3 reads CASTDPGQAYEQYF. The DNA of the CDR3 is TGCGCCAGCACCGACCCGGGACAGGCCTACGAGCAGTACTTC.

The chain recombines TRBV28 with TRBJ2-1; 9 bases align to TRBD1. After removal of 4 bases from V and 4 bases from J, the junction contained 8 bases not matched to a gene. Germline loops: CDR1 MDHEN, CDR2 SYDVKM. The CDR3 loop spans 16 amino acids. The CDR3 spells CASSSDRGSFYNEQFF. DNA for the CDR3: TGTGCCAGCAGTTCGGACAGGGGATCTTTTTACAATGAGCAGTTCTTC. Based on the CDR3 plus reference TRBV28 and TRBJ2-1, the full variable domain is DVKVTQSSRYLVKRTGEKVFLECVQDMDHENMFWYRQDPGLGLRLIYFSYDVKMKEKGDIPEGYSVSREKKERFSLILESASTNQTSMYLCASSSDRGSFYNEQFFGPGTRLTVL.

The J gene is TRBJ2-1, the V gene TRBV9, with a tentative D call TRBD1 (6 bases). Germline-derived CDR1 and CDR2 are SGDLS and YYNGEE. The CDR3 consists of 15 residues. Between the trimmed V and J ends, which lost 4 bases and 2 bases, there was a span of 13 bases. Here the CDR3 DNA reads TGTGCCAGCAGCATAACAGGGTACCCCTACAATGAGCAGTTCTTC. Translated, it gives CASSITGYPYNEQFF.

The V and J genes are TRBV6-5 and TRBJ2-7; 12 nucleotides agree with TRBD1. V trimming: 2 bases; J trimming: 6 bases; junction bases outside the gene matches: 8. Germline V gene data show CDR1 as MNHEY and CDR2 as SVGAGI. This CDR3 comprises 16 residues. CDR3 protein: CASSYPTGTGGGEQYF. For the CDR3, the DNA is TGTGCCAGCAGTTACCCGACCGGGACAGGGGGCGGCGAGCAGTACTTC.

The chain couples TRBV2 to TRBJ2-1, with D unresolved. Germline-derived CDR1 and CDR2 are SNHLY and FYNNEI. The CDR3 is 16 amino acids. V was trimmed by 4 bases and J by 4 bases, leaving 17 bases between them. CDR3 bases: TGTGCCAGCAGTGGAAACCTGAACACCCAGTACAATGAGCAGTTCTTC. This sequence encodes CASSGNLNTQYNEQFF. Variable domain in full (rest from reference TRBV2 and TRBJ2-1): EPEVTQTPSHQVTQMGQEVILRCVPISNHLYFYWYRQILGQKVEFLVSFYNNEISEKSEIFDDQFSVERPDGSNFTLKIRSTKLEDSAMYFCASSGNLNTQYNEQFFGPGTRLTVL.

J is TRBJ2-1 and V is TRBV4-1; 14 bases match TRBD2. Germline assignment: CDR1 MGHRA and CDR2 YSYEKL. CDR3 length equals 15 residues. V lost 3 bases to trimming and J lost 8 bases; unmatched junction nucleotides: 3. The DNA for the CDR3 is TGCGCCAGCAGCCACGGACTAGCGGGGGGCGATGAGCAGTTCTTC. It yields the protein CASSHGLAGGDEQFF.

The chain carries TRBV27 and TRBJ1-5, with D perhaps matching TRBD1 (6 bases). CDR1 and CDR2 from the germline V gene are MNHEY and SMNVEV (reference sequence). The ends were cut back, 5 bases at V and 5 bases at J, with 13 bases in the middle. The CDR3 covers 14 residues. CDR3: CASSPQGAHQPQHF. The DNA of the CDR3 is TGTGCCAGCAGTCCACAGGGTGCCCATCAGCCCCAGCATTTT.

The J gene is TRBJ2-1, the V gene TRBV7-3, with 9 bases matching TRBD2. V lost 0 bases and J lost 8; bases outside the gene matches: 8. This CDR3 is built from 16 residues. From germline, CDR1 is SGHTA and CDR2 FQGTGA. CDR3 nucleotide sequence: TGTGCCAGCAGCTTAACATCTCGCGGGGGGGCGGATGAGCAGTTCTTC. Amino acid sequence: CASSLTSRGGADEQFF.

This chain uses TRBV29-1 with TRBJ2-3; TRBD1 matches at 8 bases. CDR1 is SQVTM, CDR2 ANQGSEA, per germline. The J segment lost 4 bases and the V segment lost 6 bases, leaving 18 bases of the junction unmatched. This CDR3 comprises 17 residues. This chain's CDR3 is CSVANPKTGERSDTQYF. The CDR3 region has the DNA TGCAGCGTGGCCAATCCTAAGACAGGGGAACGATCAGATACGCAGTATTTT.

This sequence joins TRBV7-6 and TRBJ2-7; perhaps TRBD2 as D (7 bases). Germline CDR1 and CDR2: SGHVS and FNYEAQ. Trimming shortened V by 1 base and J by 6 bases, and 16 bases separated the two germline ends. CDR3 length equals 15 residues. The CDR3 protein is CASSLVGGGGREQYF. The DNA of the CDR3 is TGTGCCAGCAGCTTAGTCGGAGGGGGGGGTCGCGAGCAGTACTTC.

The chain combines TRBV5-1 with TRBJ2-1; 9 positions match TRBD1. CDR1 is SGHRS, CDR2 YFSETQ, per germline. V shed 0 bases and J 4 bases; nucleotides not matched to a gene: 5. The CDR3 consists of 16 residues. DNA of the CDR3: TGCGCCAGCAGCTTGGCCGGGGGACAGGGTTACAATGAGCAGTTCTTC. It translates to CASSLAGGQGYNEQFF.

The rearrangement joins TRBV2 to TRBJ2-5, with D perhaps matching TRBD1 (6 bases). CDR3 length: 12 residues. V shed 10 bases and J shed 4 bases, with 13 bases lying between them. Germline loops: CDR1 SNHLY, CDR2 FYNNEI. DNA for the CDR3: TGTGCCACAGTGACAGGAGCAGAGACCCAGTACTTC. Translating gives CATVTGAETQYF.

On this clone itself: The junction does not match germline at one end; this may be a read error. The chain employs TRBV4-1 and TRBJ1-2; 10 bases agree with TRBD1. This CDR3 contains 15 residues. CDR1 is MGHRA, CDR2 YSYEKL, per germline. CDR3 DNA: TGCGCCAGCAGCCAAACGCCCGGGACAGGGGTCGGCTACCCCTTC. Its translation: CASSQTPGTGVGYPF.

V and J are TRBV4-2 and TRBJ2-5; TRBD1 might be the D (5 bases). Germline V lookup: CDR1 LGHNA, CDR2 YNFKEQ. V was trimmed by 3 bases and J by 0 bases, leaving 11 bases between them. The CDR3 covers 15 residues. CDR3 coding DNA: TGTGCCAGCAGCCACCTTAAGGGGTACCAAGAGACCCAGTACTTC. Protein: CASSHLKGYQETQYF.

This clone was counted a few times. This rearrangement joins TRBV6-1 to TRBJ2-2, with D possibly being TRBD1 (5 bases). Trimming removed 8 bases at V and 0 bases at J, with 13 bases between. This CDR3 comprises 15 residues. The germline V gene encodes CDR1 MNHNS and CDR2 SASEGT. This CDR3 is CASGARSSNTGELFF. The CDR3 region has the DNA TGTGCCAGCGGGGCCCGCTCCTCGAACACCGGGGAGCTGTTTTTT.

This clone was counted between two and nine times. The rearrangement links TRBV7-2 to TRBJ2-2; the match to TRBD1 covers 11 bases. With V trimmed by 5 bases and J by 5 bases, 7 bases remained unmatched. CDR3 length: 16 residues. Germline CDR1 reads SGHTA; CDR2 reads FQGNSA. Written as DNA, the CDR3 is TGTGCCAGCAGCCCGTGGACAGGGGGCGAAACCGGGGAGCTGTTTTTT. Protein sequence: CASSPWTGGETGELFF.

The V call is TRBV5-1, the J call TRBJ1-1, with D possibly matching TRBD1 (5 bases). With 4 bases removed from V and 2 bases from J, the gap between germline ends came to 9 bases. The CDR3 sequence is 13 residues long. Germline assignment: CDR1 SGHRS and CDR2 YFSETQ. Here the CDR3 reads CASSPGGNTEAFF. CDR3 nucleotides: TGCGCCAGCAGCCCGGGGGGAAACACTGAAGCTTTCTTT.

This sequence joins TRBV7-6 and TRBJ2-2; 9 bases agree with TRBD1. Losses at the gene ends were 1 base for V and 7 bases for J; bases not matched to a gene: 7. The CDR3 loop spans 16 amino acids. Germline CDR1 and CDR2: SGHVS and FNYEAQ. In DNA, the CDR3 is TGTGCCAGCAGCTTAGAGGGACAGGGATTTGGCGGGGAGCTGTTTTTT. This sequence encodes CASSLEGQGFGGELFF.

The chain combines TRBV9 with TRBJ1-2; TRBD1 agrees at 7 bases. V lost 8 bases to trimming and J lost 8 bases; unmatched junction nucleotides: 9. CDR1 and CDR2 from the germline V gene are SGDLS and YYNGEE. CDR3 size: 12 residues. The CDR3 loop is CASLRQGGGYTF. DNA of the CDR3: TGTGCCAGTCTCCGACAGGGTGGAGGCTACACCTTC. The full variable domain, completed using reference TRBV9 and TRBJ1-2, is DSGVTQTPKHLITATGQRVTLRCSPRSGDLSVYWYQQSLDQGLQFLIQYYNGEERAKGNILERFSAQQFPDLHSELNLSSLELGDSALYFCASLRQGGGYTFGSGTRLTVV.

The DNA for the CDR3 is TGTGCCAGTAGTATAGTACCGGATTCACCCCTCCACTTT. Protein: CASSIVPDSPLHF. This chain joins TRBV19 and TRBJ1-6, with D uncertain. The CDR3 loop spans 13 amino acids. Trimming cost V 1 base and J 8 bases, with 6 bases left between them. Per the germline V gene, CDR1 is LNHDA and CDR2 is SQIVND (reference sequence).

This rearrangement joins TRBV29-1 to TRBJ1-5; D not resolved. Looked up from germline, CDR1 is SQVTM and CDR2 is ANQGSEA. The length of the CDR3 is 14 residues. The germline V and J ends were trimmed by 4 bases and 2 bases, with 12 bases remaining between them. The CDR3, as DNA: TGCAGCGTTGGGGCTCCCGGCGGCAATCAGCCCCAGCATTTT. This gives the protein CSVGAPGGNQPQHF.